The 9 T cell receptor beta chains below all came from one sample that was sequenced in a study of cytomegalovirus exposure and HLA in healthy donors. A multiplex PCR was run with 60 Vbeta primers and 13 Jbeta primers. TCRdb keeps only in-frame clones here, not all; method: immunoSEQ multiplex PCR. Of some 150,000 clones in the sample, over 55% were seen once. The material sequenced was PBMCs. The source is a man aged 40-55 years in good health and CMV-seronegative.

CDR3 amino acids: CASRSNRGAKNIQYF. The CDR3 DNA sequence: TGTGCCAGCAGGTCTAACAGGGGAGCCAAAAACATTCAGTACTTC. V usage is TRBV2 and J usage is TRBJ2-4; 7 bases align to TRBD1. This CDR3 has 15 residues. J lost 0 bases, V lost 6 bases, and 5 bases had no gene match. Per germline, CDR1 SNHLY and CDR2 FYNNEI.

This clone was detected only a few times. V and J are TRBV30 and TRBJ1-1; TRBD1 agrees at 7 bases. The J segment lost 5 bases and the V segment lost 2 bases, leaving 5 bases of the junction unmatched. There are 13 residues in the CDR3. Germline V gene data show CDR1 as GTSNPN and CDR2 as SVGIG (reference sequence). CDR3 sequence: CAWSTNRGTEAFF. The CDR3 DNA is TGTGCCTGGAGTACAAACAGGGGTACTGAAGCTTTCTTT.

There are a few counts of this clone. The chain employs TRBV6-1 and TRBJ2-7; no clear D gene. This CDR3 has 14 residues. With 6 bases removed from V and 0 bases from J, the gap between germline ends came to 12 bases. CDR1 is MNHNS and CDR2 is SASEGT in the germline V gene. The CDR3 coding sequence is TGTGCCAGCAGCGACGCGACAATCTCCTACGAGCAGTACTTC. This translates into CASSDATISYEQYF.

This clone was observed a handful of times. The V gene is TRBV4-1, the J gene TRBJ2-3, with D hard to call. The V gene lost 1 base and the J gene lost 4 bases, with 6 bases spanning the gap. The CDR3 totals 13 residues. Germline CDR1 is MGHRA and CDR2 is YSYEKL. DNA of the CDR3: TGCGCCAGCAGCCAAGGGAGCGCAGATACGCAGTATTTT. This gives the protein CASSQGSADTQYF.

The count of this clone is one. This chain joins TRBV7-9 and TRBJ2-7; 9 bases match TRBD2. The trim removed 5 bases at V and 4 bases at J, leaving 6 bases unmatched. Germline CDR1 SEHNR, CDR2 FQNEAQ (reference sequence). The CDR3 extends over 14 amino acids. For the CDR3, the DNA is TGTGCCAGCAGCCCTCCGGGACTAGCATACGAGCAGTACTTC. Translation gives CASSPPGLAYEQYF.

This chain links TRBV7-8 with TRBJ1-2; 8 bases are shared with TRBD1. The CDR3 is 16 residues long. V was clipped by 5 bases and J by 4 bases; unmatched bases: 12. Germline CDR1 reads SGHVS; CDR2 reads FQNEAQ. CDR3 in amino acids: CASSPHRTGRGYGYTF. CDR3 bases: TGTGCCAGCAGCCCGCACCGGACAGGGAGAGGCTATGGCTACACCTTC.

This clone was seen only a few times. This chain joins TRBV5-1 and TRBJ2-1, with TRBD2 matching over 12 bases. Germline CDR1 is SGHRS and CDR2 is YFSETQ. Trimming at V came to 4 bases and at J to 6 bases, leaving 8 bases not matched to a gene. This CDR3 has 16 amino acids. CDR3 sequence reads: CASSPTSGGLGNEQFF. CDR3 in DNA: TGCGCCAGCAGCCCCACTAGCGGGGGGTTAGGCAATGAGCAGTTCTTC. The variable domain in full, completed from reference TRBV5-1 and TRBJ2-1, reads KAGVTQTPRYLIKTRGQQVTLSCSPISGHRSVSWYQQTPGQGLQFLFEYFSETQRNKGNFPGRFSGRQFSNSRSEMNVSTLELGDSALYLCASSPTSGGLGNEQFFGPGTRLTVL.

This clone was detected only a few times. The CDR3 spells CASSELDRLLGDEQYF. The CDR3 DNA reads as TGCGCCAGCAGTGAGTTGGACAGGCTTCTTGGGGATGAGCAGTACTTC. This sequence joins TRBV10-2 and TRBJ2-7; TRBD1 aligns across 7 bases. The CDR3 has 16 residues. The V and J ends lost 1 base and 7 bases, in that order; junction bases with no gene match: 13. Germline CDR1 and CDR2: WSHSY and SAAADI.

This sequence joins TRBV5-1 and TRBJ2-5, with D tentatively TRBD2 (6 bases). The CDR3 contains 14 residues. The V gene's germline CDR1 is SGHRS and CDR2 YFSETQ. V was pared by 7 bases and J by 3 bases, with 16 bases between. The CDR3 region has the DNA TGCGCCAGCGGTTCGGCGGGGCGGGAAGAGACCCAGTACTTC. Its translation: CASGSAGREETQYF.